These 21 T cell receptor beta chains share one sample of origin, sequenced in a study of blood T cell repertoires in COVID-19. Method: immunoSEQ multiplex PCR; TCRdb's copy keeps in-frame clones and lacks some. The sample carries some 250,000 clones, almost 85% recorded once. The sample taken for sequencing was PBMCs or T cells enriched from blood (not recorded which). The receptors here all came from a man aged 35 to 55 who had recovered from COVID-19.

The rearrangement joins TRBV2 to TRBJ2-7; perhaps TRBD1 as D (6 bases). CDR3 length: 16 residues. Germline CDR1 reads SNHLY; CDR2 reads FYNNEI. The ends were cut back, 3 bases at V and 3 bases at J, with 18 bases in the middle. DNA for the CDR3: TGTGCCAGCAGTGAGTTAAGGGGGAGCGGCTTCTACGAGCAGTACTTC. Its translation: CASSELRGSGFYEQYF.

The chain is built from TRBV19 and TRBJ2-5; possibly TRBD2 for D (6 bases). The CDR3 loop spans 13 amino acids. Germline loops: CDR1 LNHDA, CDR2 SQIVND (reference sequence). Trimming shortened V by 3 bases and J by 3 bases, and 8 bases separated the two germline ends. The CDR3 spells CASSIPGEETQYF. The CDR3 DNA follows: TGTGCCAGTAGTATCCCGGGAGAAGAGACCCAGTACTTC.

This chain connects TRBV4-3 to TRBJ1-2; 11 bases line up with TRBD1. The germline gives CDR1 LGHNA, CDR2 YSLEER. The V segment lost 2 bases and the J segment 7 bases; nucleotides outside the gene matches: 6. The CDR3 extends over 15 amino acids. The CDR3, as DNA: TGCGCCAGCAGCCAAAGTGGGACAGGGGGATCTGGCTACACCTTC. Its translation is CASSQSGTGGSGYTF.

The V gene is TRBV4-2, the J gene TRBJ2-1; TRBD2 might be the D (5 bases). V lost 1 base and J lost 8, with 12 bases in between. Germline V lookup: CDR1 LGHNA, CDR2 YNFKEQ. CDR3 size: 14 residues. The CDR3 sequence is CASSQVDQADEQFF. The CDR3 coding sequence is TGTGCCAGCAGCCAAGTCGACCAAGCGGATGAGCAGTTCTTC.

The CDR3 bases are TGTGCCAGCAGCCCCGGACAGCATAATGAAAAACTGTTTTTT. It encodes CASSPGQHNEKLFF. The chain links TRBV7-2 to TRBJ1-4; tentative D call: TRBD1 (6 bases). The germline V and J ends were trimmed by 5 bases and 4 bases, with 11 bases remaining between them. Per the germline V gene, CDR1 is SGHTA and CDR2 is FQGNSA. The CDR3 sequence is 14 residues long. Filled out from reference TRBV7-2 and TRBJ1-4, the complete variable domain reads GAGVSQSPSNKVTEKGKDVELRCDPISGHTALYWYRQSLGQGLEFLIYFQGNSAPDKSGLPSDRFSAERTGGSVSTLTIQRTQQEDSAVYLCASSPGQHNEKLFFGSGTQLSVL.

The chain combines TRBV28 with TRBJ2-2, with D unclear. This CDR3 contains 15 residues. V was pared by 5 bases and J by 4 bases, with 14 bases between. Germline loops: CDR1 MDHEN, CDR2 SYDVKM. The CDR3 nucleotides read TGTGCCAGCAGTCCGAGCAGGATAGGCACCGGGGAGCTGTTTTTT. This codes for CASSPSRIGTGELFF. The full variable domain, rest sourced from reference TRBV28 and TRBJ2-2, is DVKVTQSSRYLVKRTGEKVFLECVQDMDHENMFWYRQDPGLGLRLIYFSYDVKMKEKGDIPEGYSVSREKKERFSLILESASTNQTSMYLCASSPSRIGTGELFFGEGSRLTVL.

To note about this clone: One end of the junction varies from germline; a read error may be responsible. V usage is TRBV19 and J usage is TRBJ1-4; D perhaps matches TRBD1 (5 bases). The germline V gene has CDR1 LNHDA and CDR2 SQIVND (reference sequence). The CDR3 has 14 residues. CDR3 nucleotides: TGTGCCGCCAAACGTCAGGGTTCGAGTGGAAAACTATTTTTT. Residues: CAAKRQGSSGKLFF.

This clone was seen once. The chain uses TRBV5-1 and TRBJ2-5, with D perhaps matching TRBD2 (6 bases). Looked up from germline, CDR1 is SGHRS and CDR2 is YFSETQ. This CDR3 region has 16 residues. V was cut by 7 bases and J by 1 base, with 20 bases left in between. The chain's CDR3 is CASSSSPRGIQETQYF. The CDR3 bases are TGCGCCAGCTCCTCTTCACCCCGGGGGATCCAAGAGACCCAGTACTTC.

The chain uses TRBV7-2 and TRBJ2-2; TRBD1 is a possible D gene (5 bases). The CDR3 runs 14 residues. The V end was cut by 0 bases, the J end by 7 bases, with 9 bases between. CDR1 and CDR2 from the germline V gene are SGHTA and FQGNSA. CDR3 sequence: CASSLAGAGGELFF. DNA of the CDR3: TGTGCCAGCAGCTTAGCTGGGGCTGGCGGGGAGCTGTTTTTT.

DNA of the CDR3: TGTGCCAGCAGTTTCGGGGACAACGGGCGGGCCTACGAGCAGTACTTC. This codes for CASSFGDNGRAYEQYF. The chain is built from TRBV5-6 and TRBJ2-7; D is possibly TRBD1 (6 bases). Germline lookup yields CDR1 SGHDT and CDR2 YYEEEE. The CDR3 spans 16 residues. The V end lost 5 bases, the J end lost 2 bases, and 20 bases lay between the germline ends.

This clone was counted between two and nine times. The V and J genes are TRBV18 and TRBJ1-1, with TRBD1 matching over 7 bases. There are 13 residues in the CDR3. V shed 4 bases, J shed 3 bases, and the junction held 2 bases outside the gene matches. Per germline, CDR1 KGHSH and CDR2 LQKENI. CDR3 sequence reads: CASSQTGDTEAFF. CDR3 DNA: TGTGCCAGCTCACAAACAGGGGACACTGAAGCTTTCTTT.

V usage is TRBV7-2 and J usage is TRBJ2-5, with 10 bases lining up with TRBD2. The CDR3 runs to 16 residues. V was clipped by 5 bases and J by 5 bases; unmatched bases: 11. Germline V gene sequence: CDR1 SGHTA, CDR2 FQGNSA. CDR3 in amino acids: CASSELLLAGLETQYF. For the CDR3, the DNA is TGTGCCAGCAGCGAACTTTTACTAGCGGGACTGGAGACCCAGTACTTC.

The chain employs TRBV18 and TRBJ2-1, with a weak D call TRBD2 (5 bases). Germline loops: CDR1 KGHSH, CDR2 LQKENI. This CDR3 has 14 residues. The V and J ends lost 3 bases and 5 bases respectively, with 11 bases between them. In DNA, the CDR3 is TGTGCCAGCTCACCCGGGCGGGCAGACAATGAGCAGTTCTTC. Translating gives CASSPGRADNEQFF.

The chain links TRBV5-1 to TRBJ1-4; a weak D match, TRBD1 (6 bases). Germline V gives CDR1 SGHRS, CDR2 YFSETQ. Trimming shortened V by 4 bases and J by 7 bases, and 17 bases separated the two germline ends. The length of the CDR3 is 15 residues. The CDR3 here is CASSDPTGNGEKLFF. The CDR3 coding sequence is TGCGCCAGCAGCGATCCTACAGGGAATGGTGAAAAACTGTTTTTT.

The CDR3 DNA reads as TGTGCCAGCAGTTCCACCGGACAGATGAACACTGAAGCTTTCTTT. Translating it yields CASSSTGQMNTEAFF. The rearrangement links TRBV6-2 or TRBV6-3 to TRBJ1-1, with D possibly being TRBD1 (6 bases). The CDR3 extends over 15 amino acids. V was shortened by 4 bases and J by 0 bases, with 12 bases between the two germline ends. Per the germline V gene, CDR1 is MNHEY and CDR2 is SVGEGT.

This clone has a handful of counts. Different DNA sequences within this sample yield the same CDR3. The CDR3 nucleotides are TGTGCCAGCAGTTTAATCGAGGGTCAGCCCCAGCATTTT. Its protein product is CASSLIEGQPQHF. The rearrangement joins TRBV12-3 or TRBV12-4 to TRBJ1-5; no definite D call. This CDR3 spans 13 amino acids. Trimming pared 2 bases from V and 6 bases from J, leaving 8 bases between.

This clone was recorded a few times. The V gene is TRBV7-2, the J gene TRBJ2-5; TRBD2 matches 8 bases. CDR3 size: 15 residues. V shed 11 bases, J shed 4 bases, and the junction held 15 bases outside the gene matches. Germline CDR1 reads SGHTA; CDR2 reads FQGNSA. The DNA for the CDR3 is TGTGCCTCTCGCCCCGGGACTAGGTCTTCAGAGACCCAGTACTTC. Translation gives CASRPGTRSSETQYF.

This sequence joins TRBV29-1 and TRBJ1-2, with TRBD1 matching over 7 bases. The CDR3 spans 13 residues. Per the germline V gene, CDR1 is SQVTM and CDR2 is ANQGSEA. V lost 6 bases and J lost 2; bases outside the gene matches: 6. The CDR3 loop reads CSVKGTANYGYTF. The CDR3 DNA is TGCAGCGTAAAAGGGACAGCCAACTATGGCTACACCTTC.

This clone came up a few times. Here the CDR3 reads CASRPRATNEKLFF. CDR3 sequence (DNA): TGTGCCAGTCGTCCCAGGGCAACTAATGAAAAACTGTTTTTT. J is TRBJ1-4 and V is TRBV27, with D possibly matching TRBD1 (5 bases). CDR1 and CDR2 (germline): MNHEY, SMNVEV (reference sequence). The ends were cut back, 9 bases at V and 0 bases at J, with 11 bases in the middle. The CDR3 is made up of 14 amino acids.

This clone was seen just once. The CDR3 loop is CASSLRQGANYGYTF. CDR3 DNA sequence: TGTGCCAGCAGCCTCCGACAGGGGGCTAACTATGGCTACACCTTC. The V gene is TRBV5-8, the J gene TRBJ1-2; 9 bases map to TRBD1. CDR1 is SGHTS, CDR2 YDEGEE, per germline. The CDR3 runs 15 residues. V was clipped by 4 bases and J by 0 bases; unmatched bases: 4.

The V gene is TRBV11-3, the J gene TRBJ2-1, with 8 bases aligning to TRBD2. V was clipped by 0 bases and J by 2 bases; unmatched bases: 9. The CDR3 loop spans 18 amino acids. From germline, CDR1 is SGHNT and CDR2 YENEEA. The chain's CDR3 is CASSLEGAAGETYNEQFF. The DNA of the CDR3 is TGTGCCAGCAGCTTAGAGGGAGCAGCGGGAGAGACCTACAATGAGCAGTTCTTC. Complete variable domain (other parts from reference TRBV11-3 and TRBJ2-1): EAGVVQSPRYKIIEKKQPVAFWCNPISGHNTLYWYLQNLGQGPELLIRYENEEAVDDSQLPKDRFSAERLKGVDSTLKIQPAELGDSAVYLCASSLEGAAGETYNEQFFGPGTRLTVL.